The clone carrying this T cell receptor beta chain has more than one count but fewer than ten. This entry belongs to a study of blood T cells in healthy people across ages. PCR was performed a second time for 7 to 11 cycles using a sample-barcoded 5' primer and a J-beta primer mix. One entry per CDR3 protein, called by TCRdb with MiXCR from the 5' RACE reads. Of just over 1 million distinct CDR3 sequences listed, 40% to 55% were seen once; the top ten hold 15% to 20%. Germline-derived CDR1 and CDR2 are MNHNY and SVGAGI (reference sequence). Between the trimmed V and J ends, which lost 0 bases and 1 base, there was a span of 6 bases. The CDR3 length is 14 residues.

The origin of this receptor is a woman aged 55-70 years in good health. Sequenced: blood. The V and J genes are TRBV6-6 and TRBJ2-5; unclear D gene. CDR3: CASSYSQFQETQYF. CDR3 coding DNA: TGTGCCAGCAGTTACTCGCAGTTCCAAGAGACCCAGTACTTC.